This TCR beta chain came from a study of cytomegalovirus exposure and HLA in healthy donors. General observations from the study: Cytomegalovirus status was reportedly diagnosed by the classifier with high specificity and sensitivity. In vitro, three CMV-associated chains proved specific for CMV antigens.

PCR used 60 Vbeta primers and 13 Jbeta primers. Authors' methods: In a later analysis, of some 80 million unique beta chains, roughly 9.9 million appeared in at least two donors. Here immunoSEQ multiplex PCR was the method, and the copy in TCRdb shows in-frame clones only, minus some. The V and J calls and clone size are taken from that table; D and trimming were inferred from the DNA. The sample has approximately 140,000 clones, 81% seen once. A word on this clone: The antigen remains undetermined.

The donors, nominally healthy at sampling, likely had unrecorded immune exposures. Sample: PBMCs. The source of this sequence is a man younger than 35 in good health and CMV-seronegative.

CDR3 protein: CASSIGRWTGETYGYTF. The CDR3, as DNA: TGTGCCAGTAGTATAGGCCGATGGACAGGGGAGACCTATGGCTACACCTTC. The rearrangement links TRBV19 to TRBJ1-2, with 9 bases identical to TRBD1. The CDR3 is made up of 17 amino acids. V gave up 1 base and J gave up 4 bases; unmatched junction bases: 10. The germline CDR1 and CDR2 sequences are LNHDA and SQIVND (reference sequence).